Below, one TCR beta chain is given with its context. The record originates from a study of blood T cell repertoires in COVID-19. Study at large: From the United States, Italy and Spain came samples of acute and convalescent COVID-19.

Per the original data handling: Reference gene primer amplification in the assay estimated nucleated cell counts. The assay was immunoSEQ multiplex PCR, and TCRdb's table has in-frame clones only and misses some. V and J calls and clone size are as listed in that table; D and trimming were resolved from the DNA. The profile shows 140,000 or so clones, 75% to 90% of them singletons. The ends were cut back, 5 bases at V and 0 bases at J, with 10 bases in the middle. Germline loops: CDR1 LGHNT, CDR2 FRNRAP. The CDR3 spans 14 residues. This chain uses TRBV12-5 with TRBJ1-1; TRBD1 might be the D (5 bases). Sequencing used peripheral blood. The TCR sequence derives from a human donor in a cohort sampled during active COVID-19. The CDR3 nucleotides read TGTGCTAGTGGTGGGGCGGAGCTGAACACTGAAGCTTTCTTT. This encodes CASGGAELNTEAFF.